This entry lists 21 T cell receptor beta chains sequenced from one sample in a study of CD8+ T cells in alopecia areata (dated by TCRdb to 2017 to 2018). Libraries were made using the immunoSEQ multiplex PCR assay. RNA was extracted from all samples and reverse transcribed into cDNA, which served as template for TCR sequencing. Not all clones reach the TCRdb copy of this immuneACCESS table, which keeps in-frame sequences only. Checked studies attribute under half of the gap to unresolved V genes and leave the rest unexplained. For this sample there are approximately 100,000 clones; over 40% appear just once. The ten largest clones take up under 0.9% of the sample. Sequences were obtained from CD4+ T cells sorted from blood. The source is a human donor with alopecia areata.

This chain links TRBV28 with TRBJ1-1, with D uncertain. CDR3 length equals 12 residues. Trimming left V 2 bases short and J 11 bases short, with 12 bases between. Germline values: CDR1 MDHEN, CDR2 SYDVKM. CDR3 nucleotides: TGTGCCAGCAGTTTAGGAGGGCTCCTCGCTTTCTTT. It translates to CASSLGGLLAFF.

The genes are TRBV2 and TRBJ2-7; TRBD2 is a possible D gene (5 bases). The CDR3 is 13 residues long. Per the germline V gene, CDR1 is SNHLY and CDR2 is FYNNEI. The V and J ends lost 9 bases and 6 bases respectively, with 18 bases between them. The CDR3 reads CASRSLVRGEQYF. The CDR3 nucleotides are TGTGCCAGTCGATCTCTGGTCCGGGGCGAGCAGTACTTC.

The gene calls are TRBV27 and TRBJ2-1, with D hard to call. Trimming cost V 3 bases and J 3 bases, with 15 bases left between them. Germline CDR1 and CDR2: MNHEY and SMNVEV (reference sequence). This CDR3 contains 16 residues. CDR3 residues: CASSFGNSFGYNEQFF. The CDR3 bases are TGTGCCAGCAGTTTTGGGAACTCCTTCGGCTACAATGAGCAGTTCTTC.

The chain combines TRBV29-1 with TRBJ2-1; D is ambiguous. The CDR3 consists of 13 residues. V lost 5 bases to trimming and J lost 0 bases, with 8 bases between them. Germline V gene data show CDR1 as SQVTM and CDR2 as ANQGSEA. Here the CDR3 DNA reads TGCAGCGTTCAGATGGTCTCCTACAATGAGCAGTTCTTC. Encoded protein: CSVQMVSYNEQFF.

This chain joins TRBV5-6 and TRBJ1-2; D might be TRBD1 (6 bases). V was trimmed by 4 bases and J by 4 bases, leaving 14 bases between them. Germline CDR1 reads SGHDT; CDR2 reads YYEEEE. CDR3 length equals 14 residues. CDR3 sequence reads: CASSRGQIVYGYTF. In nucleotides, the CDR3 is TGTGCCAGCAGCCGGGGGCAGATCGTCTATGGCTACACCTTC.

V usage is TRBV5-1 and J usage is TRBJ2-7, with D unresolved. CDR1 is SGHRS, CDR2 YFSETQ, per germline. The V end was cut by 4 bases, the J end by 2 bases, with 4 bases between. The CDR3 runs to 11 residues. For the CDR3, the DNA is TGCGCCAGCAGCGGGGCCTACGAGCAGTACTTC. Translation gives CASSGAYEQYF.

This chain links TRBV30 with TRBJ1-5; no firm D call. Trimming took off 2 bases at V and 7 bases at J, with 12 bases between the two ends. This CDR3 spans 13 amino acids. The V gene's germline CDR1 is GTSNPN and CDR2 SVGIG (reference sequence). The CDR3 bases are TGTGCCTGGAGTAGACAAGCCCGGCAGCCCCAGCATTTT. Amino acid sequence: CAWSRQARQPQHF.

With regard to this clone: Sequence at one end of the junction differs from germline and may be a read error. The chain couples TRBV5-1 to TRBJ1-2; tentatively, D is TRBD1 (5 bases). This CDR3 has 14 amino acids. Germline V gene lookup returns CDR1 SGHRS and CDR2 YFSETQ. CDR3 nucleotide sequence: TGCGCCAGCAGCTTGGCTGGGGCCCCGGCTGGCTGCACCTTC. This encodes CASSLAGAPAGCTF.

This clone has only a few counts. The gene calls are TRBV28 and TRBJ2-7, with D perhaps TRBD2 (5 bases). V lost 2 bases and J lost 3, with 11 bases in between. Germline V gene sequence: CDR1 MDHEN, CDR2 SYDVKM. The CDR3 consists of 14 residues. In nucleotides, the CDR3 is TGTGCCAGCAGTTTACAAGGACTTCTCTACGAGCAGTACTTC. This gives the protein CASSLQGLLYEQYF.

This clone was found a few times. V and J are TRBV2 and TRBJ2-7; 7 bases fit TRBD2. J lost 7 bases, V lost 0 bases, and 6 bases had no gene match. Germline values: CDR1 SNHLY, CDR2 FYNNEI. This CDR3 has 14 amino acids. The CDR3 DNA follows: TGTGCCAGCAGTGAAGCATGGAGGGGAGGGGAGCAGTACTTC. It is translated as CASSEAWRGGEQYF.

This rearrangement joins TRBV5-4 to TRBJ2-1; a possible D gene is TRBD2 (7 bases). V was cut by 3 bases and J by 6 bases, with 19 bases left in between. This CDR3 comprises 16 residues. Germline-derived CDR1 and CDR2 are SGHNT and YYREEE (reference sequence). The DNA of the CDR3 is TGTGCCAGCAGCTCCCTGACAAGGGGAGGGGGCAATGAGCAGTTCTTC. Translation gives CASSSLTRGGGNEQFF.

The sample holds a few counts of this clone. V gene TRBV29-1 combines with J gene TRBJ1-2; a possible D gene is TRBD1 (6 bases). V was cut by 8 bases and J by 8 bases, with 12 bases left in between. Germline V gives CDR1 SQVTM, CDR2 ANQGSEA. CDR3 length: 10 residues. CDR3 nucleotides: TGCAGCCTCGGGGGCGACGGCTACACCTTC. Translating it yields CSLGGDGYTF.

This clone has only one observation. The chain recombines TRBV30 with TRBJ1-2; D ambiguous. In germline, CDR1 is GTSNPN, CDR2 SVGIG (reference sequence). Trimming shortened V by 1 base and J by 5 bases, and 11 bases separated the two germline ends. The CDR3 length is 13 residues. CDR3 region: CAWSESREYGYTF. The CDR3, as DNA: TGTGCCTGGAGTGAAAGTAGGGAGTATGGCTACACCTTC.

The chain carries TRBV5-4 and TRBJ2-7, with unresolved D. Between the trimmed V and J ends, which lost 0 bases and 5 bases, there was a span of 9 bases. CDR1 and CDR2 (germline): SGHNT, YYREEE (reference sequence). The CDR3 sequence is 13 residues long. The CDR3: CASSLEGPHEQYF. The CDR3 nucleotides read TGTGCCAGCAGCTTGGAGGGTCCCCACGAGCAGTACTTC.

The chain carries TRBV5-4 and TRBJ1-6, with a weak D call TRBD1 (6 bases). The CDR3 is 14 residues long. Trimming pared 1 base from V and 8 bases from J, leaving 10 bases between. Germline V gives CDR1 SGHNT, CDR2 YYREEE (reference sequence). Here the CDR3 DNA reads TGTGCCAGCAGCTTGATGGCAGGGGATTCACCCCTCCACTTT. Translation: CASSLMAGDSPLHF.

The gene calls are TRBV5-6 and TRBJ2-7, with 8 positions matching TRBD2. This CDR3 contains 13 residues. V shed 5 bases and J 6 bases; nucleotides not matched to a gene: 7. CDR1 and CDR2 (germline): SGHDT, YYEEEE. The DNA for the CDR3 is TGTGCCAGCAGGTACGGGAGGGATCTCGAGCAGTACTTC. It specifies CASRYGRDLEQYF.

The chain employs TRBV5-1 and TRBJ1-1; a weak D match, TRBD1 (5 bases). The CDR3 contains 14 residues. Between the trimmed V and J ends, which lost 0 bases and 7 bases, there was a span of 13 bases. CDR1 is SGHRS, CDR2 YFSETQ, per germline. Written as DNA, the CDR3 is TGCGCCAGCAGCTTGGAAGGGGACCTGGGTGAAGCTTTCTTT. It specifies CASSLEGDLGEAFF.

The CDR3 loop is CASRPGGHRYEQYF. CDR3 coding DNA: TGTGCCAGCAGGCCCGGTGGACATCGCTACGAGCAGTACTTC. V usage is TRBV28 and J usage is TRBJ2-5; D is perhaps TRBD1 (5 bases). The DNA end lines up better with TRBJ2-7; the J call may be wrong. The CDR3 is 14 residues long. Germline V gene data show CDR1 as MDHEN and CDR2 as SYDVKM.

This clone was counted between two and nine times. The chain carries TRBV29-1 and TRBJ2-3; TRBD1 matches 7 bases. Trimming removed 5 bases from V and 3 bases from J; junction bases left unmatched: 14. The CDR3 totals 16 residues. Germline CDR1 reads SQVTM; CDR2 reads ANQGSEA. The CDR3 loop is CSVQSGQVKRTDTQYF. For the CDR3, the DNA is TGCAGCGTTCAGTCCGGACAGGTAAAACGGACAGATACGCAGTATTTT.

This clone is termed medium-sized (0.01 to 0.1%). The CDR3, as DNA: TGCAGCCTAACGGACAGGGGAGGAGAGACCCAGTACTTC. This translates into CSLTDRGGETQYF. The V and J genes are TRBV29-1 and TRBJ2-5; 9 positions match TRBD1. Germline V CDR1 and CDR2: SQVTM, ANQGSEA. V trimming: 8 bases; J trimming: 4 bases; junction bases outside the gene matches: 8. The CDR3 is 13 amino acids.

This chain links TRBV29-1 with TRBJ2-5; D gene ambiguous. Germline V CDR1 and CDR2: SQVTM, ANQGSEA. This CDR3 has 13 residues. Trimming took off 5 bases at V and 5 bases at J, with 15 bases between the two ends. The CDR3, as DNA: TGCAGCGTTTCTGAGTCCGGGCTCGAGACCCAGTACTTC. It specifies CSVSESGLETQYF.